This TCR beta chain was obtained from a study of T cell repertoires in cytomegalovirus infection. As for this clonotype: Its antigen is currently unknown.

MiXCR, run by TCRdb on the reads, gives a single entry per CDR3 protein. The sample shows about 700,000 distinct CDR3 sequences, around 35% of them seen only once. The germline V gene has CDR1 DFQATT and CDR2 SNEGSKA (reference sequence). The CDR3 extends over 14 amino acids. The trim removed 6 bases at V and 4 bases at J, leaving 8 bases unmatched. Sample: cultured PBMCs, taken from culture after CMV antigen stimulation. The TCR comes from a human donor in good health (CMV status not recorded). Some clones in this sample may be carry-over from other donors' samples. The chain links TRBV20-1 to TRBJ1-5; TRBD1 agrees at 8 bases. The CDR3 DNA sequence: TGCAGTGCCTCTTGGACAGGGAAAAATCAGCCCCAGCATTTT. This sequence encodes CSASWTGKNQPQHF.